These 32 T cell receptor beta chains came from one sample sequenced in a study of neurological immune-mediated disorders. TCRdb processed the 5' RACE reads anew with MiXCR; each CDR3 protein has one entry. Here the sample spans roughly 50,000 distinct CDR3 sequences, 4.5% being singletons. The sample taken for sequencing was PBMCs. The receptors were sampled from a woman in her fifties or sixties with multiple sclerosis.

The CDR3 loop reads CASSQGPGGGQPQHF. The CDR3 nucleotides are TGCGCCAGCAGCCAAGGCCCAGGGGGCGGTCAGCCCCAGCATTTT. The chain is built from TRBV4-1 and TRBJ1-5; 8 positions agree with TRBD1. V shed 1 base and J 6 bases; nucleotides not matched to a gene: 5. This CDR3 is built from 15 residues. Germline V CDR1 and CDR2: MGHRA, YSYEKL.

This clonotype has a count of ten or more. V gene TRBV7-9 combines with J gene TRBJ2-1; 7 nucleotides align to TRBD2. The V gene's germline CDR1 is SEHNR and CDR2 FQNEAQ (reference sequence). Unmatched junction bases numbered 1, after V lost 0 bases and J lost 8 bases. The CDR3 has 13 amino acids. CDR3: CASSLAAGDEQFF. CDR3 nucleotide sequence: TGTGCCAGCAGCTTAGCGGCGGGGGATGAGCAGTTCTTC.

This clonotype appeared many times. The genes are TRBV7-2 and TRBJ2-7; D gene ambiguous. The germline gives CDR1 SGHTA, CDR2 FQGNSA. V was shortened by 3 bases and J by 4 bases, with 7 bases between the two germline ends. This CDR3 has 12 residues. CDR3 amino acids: CASSFNMYEQYF. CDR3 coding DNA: TGTGCCAGCAGCTTCAACATGTACGAGCAGTACTTC. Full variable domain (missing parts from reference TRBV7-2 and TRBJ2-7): GAGVSQSPSNKVTEKGKDVELRCDPISGHTALYWYRQSLGQGLEFLIYFQGNSAPDKSGLPSDRFSAERTGGSVSTLTIQRTQQEDSAVYLCASSFNMYEQYFGPGTRLTVT.

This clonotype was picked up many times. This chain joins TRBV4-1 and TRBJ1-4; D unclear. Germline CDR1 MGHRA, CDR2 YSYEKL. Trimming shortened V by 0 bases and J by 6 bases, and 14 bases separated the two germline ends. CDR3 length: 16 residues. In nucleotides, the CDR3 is TGCGCCAGCAGCCAAGAGCCCTCGCAGCCCTATGAAAAACTGTTTTTT. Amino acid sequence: CASSQEPSQPYEKLFF.

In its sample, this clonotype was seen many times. CDR3 amino acids: CASSLRQGDNEQFF. In DNA, the CDR3 is TGCGCCAGCAGCTTAAGACAGGGTGACAATGAGCAGTTCTTC. This chain links TRBV5-1 with TRBJ2-1; TRBD1 matches 7 bases. V dropped 2 bases and J dropped 5; count of bases not matched to a gene: 4. The CDR3 totals 14 residues. Germline V gene sequence: CDR1 SGHRS, CDR2 YFSETQ.

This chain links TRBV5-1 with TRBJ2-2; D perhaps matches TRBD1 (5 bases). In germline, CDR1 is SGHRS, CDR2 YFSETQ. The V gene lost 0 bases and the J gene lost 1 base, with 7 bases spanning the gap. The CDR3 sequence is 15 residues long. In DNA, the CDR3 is TGCGCCAGCAGCTTGGGGACATTGAACACCGGGGAGCTGTTTTTT. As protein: CASSLGTLNTGELFF.

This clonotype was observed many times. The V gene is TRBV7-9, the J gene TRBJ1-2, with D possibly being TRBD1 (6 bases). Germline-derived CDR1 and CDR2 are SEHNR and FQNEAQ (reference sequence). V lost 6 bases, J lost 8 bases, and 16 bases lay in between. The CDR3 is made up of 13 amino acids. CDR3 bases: TGTGCCAGCAGTACAGCCGGGGGCGGAGGCTACACCTTC. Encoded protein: CASSTAGGGGYTF.

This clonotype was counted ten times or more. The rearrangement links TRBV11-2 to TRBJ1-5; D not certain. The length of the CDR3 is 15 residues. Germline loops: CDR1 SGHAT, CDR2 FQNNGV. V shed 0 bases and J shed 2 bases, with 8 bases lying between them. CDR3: CASSLDFPGNQPQHF. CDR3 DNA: TGTGCCAGCAGCTTAGATTTTCCAGGCAATCAGCCCCAGCATTTT.

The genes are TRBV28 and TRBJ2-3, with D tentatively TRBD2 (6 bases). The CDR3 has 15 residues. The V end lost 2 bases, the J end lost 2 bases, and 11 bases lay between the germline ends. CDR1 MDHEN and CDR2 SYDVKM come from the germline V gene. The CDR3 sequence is CASSLGDLTTDTQYF. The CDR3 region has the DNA TGTGCCAGCAGTTTAGGGGACTTAACCACAGATACGCAGTATTTT.

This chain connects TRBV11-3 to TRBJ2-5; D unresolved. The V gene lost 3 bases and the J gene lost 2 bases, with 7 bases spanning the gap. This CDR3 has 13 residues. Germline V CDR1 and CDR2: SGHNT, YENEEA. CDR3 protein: CASSLGNQETQYF. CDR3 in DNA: TGTGCCAGCAGCTTGGGCAATCAAGAGACCCAGTACTTC.

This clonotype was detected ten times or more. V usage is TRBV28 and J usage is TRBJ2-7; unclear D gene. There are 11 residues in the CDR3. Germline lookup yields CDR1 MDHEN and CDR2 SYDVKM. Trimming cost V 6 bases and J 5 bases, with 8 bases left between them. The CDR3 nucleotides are TGTGCCAGCAGGAACCTCAACGAGCAGTACTTC. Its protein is CASRNLNEQYF.

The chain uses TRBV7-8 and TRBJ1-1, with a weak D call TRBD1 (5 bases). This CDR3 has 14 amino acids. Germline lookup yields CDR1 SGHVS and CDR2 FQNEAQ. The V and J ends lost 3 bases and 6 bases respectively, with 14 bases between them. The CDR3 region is CASSFAVWGAEAFF. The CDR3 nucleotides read TGTGCCAGCAGCTTCGCGGTTTGGGGGGCTGAAGCTTTCTTT.

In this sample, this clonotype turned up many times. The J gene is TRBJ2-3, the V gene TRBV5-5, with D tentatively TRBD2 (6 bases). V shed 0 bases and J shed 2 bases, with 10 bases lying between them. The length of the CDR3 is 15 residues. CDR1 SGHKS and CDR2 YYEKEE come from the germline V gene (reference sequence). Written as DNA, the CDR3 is TGTGCCAGCAGCTTGGGACTAGAACTCACAGATACGCAGTATTTT. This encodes CASSLGLELTDTQYF. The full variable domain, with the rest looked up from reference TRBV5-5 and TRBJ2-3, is DAGVTQSPTHLIKTRGQQVTLRCSPISGHKSVSWYQQVLGQGPQFIFQYYEKEERGRGNFPDRFSARQFPNYSSELNVNALLLGDSALYLCASSLGLELTDTQYFGPGTRLTVL.

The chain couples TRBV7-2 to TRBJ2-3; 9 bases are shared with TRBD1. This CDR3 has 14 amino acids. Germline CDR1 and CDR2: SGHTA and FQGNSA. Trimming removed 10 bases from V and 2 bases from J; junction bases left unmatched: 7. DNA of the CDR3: TGTGCCACCTTAGACAGGGGGTTCACAGATACGCAGTATTTT. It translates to CATLDRGFTDTQYF.

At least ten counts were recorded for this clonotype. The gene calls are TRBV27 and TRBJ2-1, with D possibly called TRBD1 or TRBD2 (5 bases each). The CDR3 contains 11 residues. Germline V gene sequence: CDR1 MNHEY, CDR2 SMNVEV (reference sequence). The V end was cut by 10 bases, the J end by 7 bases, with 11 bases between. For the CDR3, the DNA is TGTGCCACCATTTGGGGGAATGAGCAGTTCTTC. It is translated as CATIWGNEQFF.

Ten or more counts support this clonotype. The CDR3 loop reads CASSQELRGMETQYF. In DNA, the CDR3 is TGCGCCAGCAGCCAAGAGCTACGGGGGATGGAGACCCAGTACTTC. The chain recombines TRBV4-3 with TRBJ2-5; the D gene is possibly TRBD2 (6 bases). V was shortened by 0 bases and J by 5 bases, with 13 bases between the two germline ends. This CDR3 is built from 15 residues. CDR1 LGHNA and CDR2 YSLEER come from the germline V gene.

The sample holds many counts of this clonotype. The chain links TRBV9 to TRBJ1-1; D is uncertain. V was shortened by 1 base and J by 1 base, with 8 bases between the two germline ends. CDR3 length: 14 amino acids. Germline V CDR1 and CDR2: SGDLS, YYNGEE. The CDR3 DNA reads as TGTGCCAGCAGCGTAAGCGGCGGGAACACTGAAGCTTTCTTT. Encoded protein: CASSVSGGNTEAFF.

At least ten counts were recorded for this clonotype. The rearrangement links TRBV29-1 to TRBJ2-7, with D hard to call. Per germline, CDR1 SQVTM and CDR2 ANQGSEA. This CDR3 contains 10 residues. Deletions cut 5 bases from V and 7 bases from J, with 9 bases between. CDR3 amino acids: CSVLMGEQYF. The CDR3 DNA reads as TGCAGCGTTCTGATGGGGGAGCAGTACTTC.

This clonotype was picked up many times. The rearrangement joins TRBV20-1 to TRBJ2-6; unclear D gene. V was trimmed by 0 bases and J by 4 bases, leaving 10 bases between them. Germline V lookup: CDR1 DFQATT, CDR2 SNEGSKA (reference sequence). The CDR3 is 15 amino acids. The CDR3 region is CSARDQLTGANVLTF. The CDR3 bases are TGCAGTGCTAGAGATCAATTGACCGGGGCCAACGTCCTGACTTTC.

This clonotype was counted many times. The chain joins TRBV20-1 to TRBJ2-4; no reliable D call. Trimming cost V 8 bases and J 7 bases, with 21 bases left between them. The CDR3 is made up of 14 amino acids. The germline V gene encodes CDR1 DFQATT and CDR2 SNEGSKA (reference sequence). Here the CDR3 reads CSPTVSYTGNIQYF. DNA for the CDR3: TGCAGTCCAACCGTTAGCTACACCGGGAACATTCAGTACTTC.

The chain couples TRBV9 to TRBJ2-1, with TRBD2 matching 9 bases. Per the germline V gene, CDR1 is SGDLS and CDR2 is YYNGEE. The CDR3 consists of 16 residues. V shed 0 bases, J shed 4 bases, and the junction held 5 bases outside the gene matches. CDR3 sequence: CASSVVLAGAYNEQFF. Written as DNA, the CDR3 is TGTGCCAGCAGCGTAGTGTTAGCGGGGGCATACAATGAGCAGTTCTTC.

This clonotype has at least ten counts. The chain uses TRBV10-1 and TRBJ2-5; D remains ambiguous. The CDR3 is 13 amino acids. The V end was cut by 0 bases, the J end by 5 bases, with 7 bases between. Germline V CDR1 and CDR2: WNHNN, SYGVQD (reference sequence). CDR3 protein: CASSESPTETQYF. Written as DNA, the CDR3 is TGCGCCAGCAGTGAGTCGCCCACGGAGACCCAGTACTTC.

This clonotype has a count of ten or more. CDR3 residues: CASSGTGTGGYTF. The CDR3 DNA reads TGCGCCAGCAGCGGGACAGGGACGGGCGGCTACACCTTC. The chain carries TRBV5-1 and TRBJ1-2, with 9 positions matching TRBD1. Trimming cost V 4 bases and J 8 bases; bases outside gene matches: 6. CDR1 is SGHRS, CDR2 YFSETQ, per germline. CDR3 size: 13 residues.

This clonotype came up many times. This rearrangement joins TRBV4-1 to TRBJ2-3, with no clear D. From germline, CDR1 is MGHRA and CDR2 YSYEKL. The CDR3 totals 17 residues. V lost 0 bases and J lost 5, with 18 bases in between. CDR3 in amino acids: CASSQEGFGLEIDTQYF. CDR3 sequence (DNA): TGCGCCAGCAGCCAAGAAGGGTTCGGGCTAGAGATAGATACGCAGTATTTT.

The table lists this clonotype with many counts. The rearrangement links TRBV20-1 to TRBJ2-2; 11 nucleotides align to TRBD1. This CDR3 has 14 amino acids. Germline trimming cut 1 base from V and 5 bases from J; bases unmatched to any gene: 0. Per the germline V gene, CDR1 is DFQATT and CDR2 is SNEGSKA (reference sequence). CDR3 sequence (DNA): TGCAGTGCTAGAGGGGACAGGGGGACCGGGGAGCTGTTTTTT. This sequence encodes CSARGDRGTGELFF.

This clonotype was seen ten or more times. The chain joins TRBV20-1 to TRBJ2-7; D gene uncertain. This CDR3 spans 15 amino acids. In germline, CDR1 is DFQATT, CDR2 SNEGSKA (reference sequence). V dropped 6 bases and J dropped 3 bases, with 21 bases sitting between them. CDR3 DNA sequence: TGCAGTGCCACGCCGCTGTCTGGCTTAGGCTACGAGCAGTACTTC. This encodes CSATPLSGLGYEQYF.

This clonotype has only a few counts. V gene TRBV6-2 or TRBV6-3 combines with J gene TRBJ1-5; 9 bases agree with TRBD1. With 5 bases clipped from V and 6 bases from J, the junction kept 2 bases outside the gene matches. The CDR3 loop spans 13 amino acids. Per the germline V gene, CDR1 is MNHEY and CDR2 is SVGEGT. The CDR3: CASSRDRVQPQHF. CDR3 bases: TGTGCCAGCAGTCGGGACAGGGTTCAGCCCCAGCATTTT.

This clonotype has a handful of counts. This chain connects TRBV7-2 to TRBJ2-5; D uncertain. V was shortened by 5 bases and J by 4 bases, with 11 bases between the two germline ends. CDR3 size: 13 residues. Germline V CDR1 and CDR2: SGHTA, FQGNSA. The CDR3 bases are TGTGCCAGCAGCCCCCGGATATTAGAGACCCAGTACTTC. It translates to CASSPRILETQYF.

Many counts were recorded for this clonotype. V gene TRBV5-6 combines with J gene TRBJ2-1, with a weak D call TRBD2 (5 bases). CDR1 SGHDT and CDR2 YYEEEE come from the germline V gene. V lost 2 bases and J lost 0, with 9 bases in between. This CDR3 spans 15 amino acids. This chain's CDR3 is CASSFGLGSYNEQFF. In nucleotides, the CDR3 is TGTGCCAGCAGCTTTGGACTGGGCTCCTACAATGAGCAGTTCTTC.

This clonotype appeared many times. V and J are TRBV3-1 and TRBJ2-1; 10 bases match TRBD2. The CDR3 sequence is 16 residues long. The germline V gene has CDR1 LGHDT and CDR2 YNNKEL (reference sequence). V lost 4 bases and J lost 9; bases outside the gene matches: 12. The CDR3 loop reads CASSPHEAGGPGEQFF. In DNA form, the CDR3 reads TGTGCCAGCAGCCCCCACGAAGCGGGAGGGCCGGGTGAGCAGTTCTTC.

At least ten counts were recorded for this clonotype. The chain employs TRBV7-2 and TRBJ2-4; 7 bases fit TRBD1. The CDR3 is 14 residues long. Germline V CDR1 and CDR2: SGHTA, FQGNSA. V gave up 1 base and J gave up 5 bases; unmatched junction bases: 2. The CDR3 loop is CASSLGTGENIQYF. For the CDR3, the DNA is TGTGCCAGCAGCTTAGGTACAGGGGAAAACATTCAGTACTTC.

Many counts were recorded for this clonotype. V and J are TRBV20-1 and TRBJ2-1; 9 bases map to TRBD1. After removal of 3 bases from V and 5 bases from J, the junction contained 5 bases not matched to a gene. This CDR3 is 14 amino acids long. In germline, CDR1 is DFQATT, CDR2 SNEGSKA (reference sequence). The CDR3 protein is CSARRQGGDNEQFF. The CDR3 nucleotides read TGCAGTGCTAGGCGACAGGGGGGGGACAATGAGCAGTTCTTC.